This T cell receptor (beta chain) was sequenced for a study of blood T cell repertoires in COVID-19. Overall study: COVID-19 samples, acute and convalescent, were from the United States, Italy and Spain.

Seattle researchers signed up patients amid active infection and tracked them longitudinally. Per the authors' pipeline: Amplification of reference gene primers provided the estimated nucleated cell counts. The data were produced by immunoSEQ multiplex PCR, yet TCRdb's version contains in-frame clones alone and is incomplete. The V and J calls and the clone size are those of that table, but D and trimming were determined from the DNA. The repertoire holds tens of thousands of clones, with approximately 80% as singletons. The CDR3 is 13 amino acids. Trimming took off 1 base at V and 9 bases at J, with 11 bases between the two ends. Germline V lookup: CDR1 LGHNA, CDR2 YSLEER.

The sample consisted of peripheral blood. The clonotype was recovered from a man older than 75 with COVID-19, enrolled during active disease. The gene calls are TRBV4-3 and TRBJ2-3; weak D call: TRBD1 (6 bases). The CDR3 bases are TGCGCCAGCAGCCAAGGGGGGCGAGGGACGCAGTATTTT. It encodes CASSQGGRGTQYF.